The source of this T cell receptor beta chain is a study of blood T cell repertoires in COVID-19. Study-level information: COVID-19 samples from acute and convalescent phases originated in the United States, Italy and Spain.

CDR3 length equals 18 residues. The germline gives CDR1 LNHDA, CDR2 SQIVND (reference sequence). Trimming shortened V by 8 bases and J by 0 bases, and 20 bases separated the two germline ends. Some clones are missing from TCRdb's copy, which holds only in-frame ones; the method was immunoSEQ multiplex PCR. The top ten hold around 5% of the sample, which has about 210,000 clones, roughly 85% seen once. The chain links TRBV19 to TRBJ1-6; no clear D. The sequenced sample consisted of peripheral blood. The clonotype originates from a woman of 80 years or more with acute or convalescent COVID-19. The CDR3 region is CASALGPGKSSYNSPLHF. As DNA, the CDR3 is TGTGCCAGTGCCTTAGGTCCAGGAAAGAGCTCCTATAATTCACCCCTCCACTTT.